The present T cell receptor beta chain was sequenced within a study of T cell repertoires in cytomegalovirus infection. TCRdb recomputed calls from the reads with MiXCR, one row per CDR3 protein. The profile covers about 740,000 distinct CDR3 sequences, with roughly 35% appearing a single time and around 2.8% taken by the ten largest. Trimming pared 6 bases from V and 13 bases from J, leaving 27 bases between. CDR1 is SGHDN, CDR2 FVKESK, per germline. The CDR3 contains 15 residues. The clonotype originates from a human donor in good health (CMV status not recorded). Some clones in this sample may be carry-over from other donors' samples. V is TRBV14 and J is TRBJ1-2, with a tentative D call TRBD1 (5 bases). The specimen sequenced was PBMCs. CDR3 nucleotides: TGTGCCAGCAGTCGGTATAAAATATCCTCAGGGCGGGTCACCTTC. This translates into CASSRYKISSGRVTF.